Presented here are 7 T cell receptor beta chains from one specimen sequenced in a study of T cell responses to AZD1222 COVID-19 vaccine. Sequencing was performed with immunoSEQ multiplex PCR; in TCRdb, only in-frame clones are kept and a portion is missing. The repertoire includes around 100,000 clones, about 93% of them detected once, and 1.7% sits in the top ten. Sequenced material: peripheral blood, taken on day 0 of AZD1222 vaccination. Every receptor here comes from an adult in good health.

The chain is built from TRBV13 and TRBJ2-1; possibly TRBD1 for D (6 bases). The germline V gene has CDR1 PRHDT and CDR2 FYEKMQ (reference sequence). The CDR3 covers 16 residues. Between the trimmed V and J ends, which lost 7 bases and 0 bases, there was a span of 16 bases. CDR3 coding DNA: TGTGCCAGCACGACTAAGAGGGGGTTCTCCTACAATGAGCAGTTCTTC. The encoded protein is CASTTKRGFSYNEQFF.

The table lists this clone with a few counts. The chain couples TRBV6-5 to TRBJ1-6; 8 bases agree with TRBD1. Germline V gives CDR1 MNHEY, CDR2 SVGAGI. This CDR3 has 14 amino acids. With V trimmed by 0 bases and J by 8 bases, 0 bases remained unmatched. The DNA for the CDR3 is TGTGCCAGCAGTTACTCGACAGGGGATTCACCCCTCCACTTT. Amino acids: CASSYSTGDSPLHF.

V usage is TRBV4-1 and J usage is TRBJ1-3; no reliable D call. V lost 2 bases and J 0 bases, leaving 11 bases between the germline ends. This CDR3 region has 16 residues. Germline assignment: CDR1 MGHRA and CDR2 YSYEKL. In DNA form, the CDR3 reads TGCGCCAGCAGCCAATTCCCGGAGAGCTCTGGAAACACCATATATTTT. Its protein product is CASSQFPESSGNTIYF.

This chain joins TRBV14 and TRBJ2-2, with D possibly TRBD1 on 5 matching bases. Trimming took off 3 bases at V and 1 base at J, with 9 bases between the two ends. The length of the CDR3 is 15 residues. The germline V gene has CDR1 SGHDN and CDR2 FVKESK. The CDR3 DNA sequence: TGTGCCAGCAGCCATTTAGGGGAGAACACCGGGGAGCTGTTTTTT. Residues: CASSHLGENTGELFF. Using reference TRBV14 and TRBJ2-2 for the parts outside the CDR3, the full variable domain is EAGVTQFPSHSVIEKGQTVTLRCDPISGHDNLYWYRRVMGKEIKFLLHFVKESKQDESGMPNNRFLAERTGGTYSTLKVQPAELEDSGVYFCASSHLGENTGELFFGEGSRLTVL.

This clone was seen more than once but under ten times. The J gene is TRBJ1-5, the V gene TRBV6-5, with D perhaps TRBD1 (6 bases). Trimming left V 3 bases short and J 3 bases short, with 9 bases between. In germline, CDR1 is MNHEY, CDR2 SVGAGI. CDR3 size: 14 residues. The DNA for the CDR3 is TGTGCCAGCAGTTATACAGGGCCCAATCAGCCCCAGCATTTT. It yields the protein CASSYTGPNQPQHF.

The rearrangement uses TRBV19 and TRBJ2-3; D is uncertain. Germline CDR1 LNHDA, CDR2 SQIVND (reference sequence). The V and J ends lost 7 bases and 3 bases respectively, with 20 bases between them. The CDR3 covers 16 residues. CDR3 in amino acids: CASKEPGSLGTDTQYF. In nucleotides, the CDR3 is TGTGCCAGTAAGGAACCGGGCTCCCTGGGGACAGATACGCAGTATTTT. Full variable domain (remainder filled in from reference TRBV19 and TRBJ2-3): DGGITQSPKYLFRKEGQNVTLSCEQNLNHDAMYWYRQDPGQGLRLIYYSQIVNDFQKGDIAEGYSVSREKKESFPLTVTSAQKNPTAFYLCASKEPGSLGTDTQYFGPGTRLTVL.

V usage is TRBV28 and J usage is TRBJ1-2, with 7 bases that match TRBD1. The CDR3 is 15 amino acids. With 6 bases clipped from V and 1 base from J, the junction kept 8 bases outside the gene matches. Germline assignment: CDR1 MDHEN and CDR2 SYDVKM. This CDR3 reads CASRTTGEDNYGYTF. As DNA, the CDR3 is TGTGCCAGCAGAACTACAGGGGAAGATAACTATGGCTACACCTTC.